The rows below give T cell receptor beta chains drawn from one sample of a study of quantifying T cell responses using KT2 cells. One entry per CDR3 protein results from TCRdb running MiXCR on the UMI-ligation and nested PCR reads. The table records approximately 57,000 distinct CDR3 sequences, 10% to 15% of them present only once. Source material: PBMCs spiked with cells of the T cell clone KT2. The receptors stem from a human donor. The CDR3 runs from the conserved cysteine through the conserved F or W. D genes are given only for firm matches. A clone size is listed for some rows: how often the clone was seen (once, few, many), or a class if it is expanded.

TRBD2	TRBV27	TRBJ2-1	16	-	TGTGCCAGCAGTTTTGACGGATGGGGGGGGGGCAATGAGCAGTTCTTC	CASSFDGWGGGNEQFF
-	TRBV4-1	TRBJ2-7	14	-	TGCGCCAGCAGCCAAGATAGGCAGGGTAGAGGGCAGTACTTC	CASSQDRQGRGQYF
TRBD1	TRBV3-1	TRBJ1-5	14	few	TGTGCCAGCAGTCAGGACAGGGACAATCAGCCCCAGCATTTT	CASSQDRDNQPQHF
-	TRBV11-2	TRBJ2-2	13	-	TGTGCCAGCAGCAGTGAATTGGACGGGGAGCTGTTTTTT	CASSSELDGELFF
-	TRBV11-3	TRBJ2-1	14	-	TGTGCCAGCAGCTTCTTCGGCAAAGCCAATGAGCAGTTCTTC	CASSFFGKANEQFF
-	TRBV11-2	TRBJ2-1	14	-	TGTGCCAGCAGCTTAGATAGGGCGAATCAACGGGGGTTCTTC	CASSLDRANQRGFF
-	TRBV18	TRBJ2-5	14	-	TGTGCCAGCTCACCTCCTATGAAGGTGGAGACCCAGTACTTC	CASSPPMKVETQYF
-	TRBV7-6	TRBJ2-7	13	few	TGTGCCAGCAGCCAGGGGCAGGGCTTCGAGCAGTACTTC	CASSQGQGFEQYF
-	TRBV12-3/TRBV12-4	TRBJ2-6	15	many	TGTGCCAGCAGGACTACAGGGCATGGGGCCAACGTCCTGACTTTC	CASRTTGHGANVLTF
-	TRBV3-1	TRBJ1-1	15	-	TGTGCCAGCAGCCATTCCTACCGGGAGAACACTGAAGCTTTCTTT	CASSHSYRENTEAFF
-	TRBV6-5	TRBJ2-7	13	many	TGTGCCAGCAGTTACGCTAGGGGGGGCGAGCAGTACTTC	CASSYARGGEQYF
-	TRBV11-2	TRBJ2-7	15	few	TGTGCCAGCAGCTTAAAAGTGGAAACCTACCACGAGCAGTACTTC	CASSLKVETYHEQYF
-	TRBV20-1	TRBJ2-5	15	-	TGCAGTGCTCCAAGGACCTCGTCCTTCGCGGAGACCCAGTACTTC	CSAPRTSSFAETQYF
-	TRBV3-1	TRBJ2-7	13	few	TGTGCCAGCAGCCAAACACCTTTCGGCGAGCAGTACTTC	CASSQTPFGEQYF
-	TRBV11-2	TRBJ1-2	14	few	TGTGCCAGCAGCCCGTCGACAGGAAACTATGGCTACACCTTC	CASSPSTGNYGYTF
TRBD1	TRBV27	TRBJ2-1	18	-	TGTGCCATCCGACCACTCGACTCCAAAGACAGGGAAGTGAATGAGCAGTTCTTC	CAIRPLDSKDREVNEQFF
TRBD1	TRBV6-6	TRBJ2-6	18	-	TGTGCCAGCAGTGAGACAGGGGCCCAGAGGGCTGGGGCCAACGTCCTGACTTTC	CASSETGAQRAGANVLTF
TRBD1	TRBV9	TRBJ2-3	16	-	TGTGCCAGCAGCGTTGGTCAGGGGGCGAACACAGATACGCAGTATTTT	CASSVGQGANTDTQYF
TRBD2	TRBV3-1	TRBJ2-3	16	few	TGTGCCAGCAGCCCTCACCGGAGCGGGGGGAAGGATACGCAGTATTTT	CASSPHRSGGKDTQYF
TRBD1	TRBV2	TRBJ1-2	15	many	TGTGCCAGCGGGGAGGACGGACAGGGGAACTATGGCTACACCTTC	CASGEDGQGNYGYTF
TRBD2	TRBV15	TRBJ2-1	16	-	TGTGCCACCAGCCTCATGGGGGGGGACTCCTACAATGAGCAGTTCTTC	CATSLMGGDSYNEQFF
TRBD2	TRBV30	TRBJ2-5	15	-	TGTGCCTGGAGCAAGACTAGCGGGAGACAAGAGACCCAGTACTTC	CAWSKTSGRQETQYF
TRBD2	TRBV12-3/TRBV12-4	TRBJ2-3	18	many	TGTGCCAGCAGTTCGCTCATCGGGGGGGCGACGATAAGAGATACGCAGTATTTT	CASSSLIGGATIRDTQYF
-	TRBV27	TRBJ1-1	13	many	TGTGCCACCCGAGACAGCCAGGGAACTGAAGCTTTCTTT	CATRDSQGTEAFF
-	TRBV29-1	TRBJ1-1	13	-	TGCAGCCTGCTAACAGAGACGAACACTGAAGCTTTCTTT	CSLLTETNTEAFF
TRBD2	TRBV7-9	TRBJ2-1	20	few	TGTGCCAGCAGCTTAGCGAGGGAGCGGGGGGGCCCCTGGTCCTACAATGAGCAGTTCTTC	CASSLARERGGPWSYNEQFF
-	TRBV9	TRBJ2-3	16	few	TGTGCCAGCAGCGTAGCCCGAACTAGGGGCTCGGATACGCAGTATTTT	CASSVARTRGSDTQYF
-	TRBV6-2/TRBV6-3	TRBJ1-2	13	few	TGTGCCAGCAGTTACTCTTCCAGTGATGGCTACACCTTC	CASSYSSSDGYTF
-	TRBV18	TRBJ1-6	12	-	TGTGCCAGCTCACCCGATAATTCACCCCTCCACTTT	CASSPDNSPLHF